The 9 T cell receptor beta chains presented below share a single source sample, sequenced in a study of T-cell memory formation after mild COVID-19. Using its own MiXCR run on the 5' RACE reads, TCRdb lists one record per CDR3 protein. This sample has 400,000 to 500,000 distinct CDR3 sequences; roughly 26% occur once, and the top ten carry around 9%. Sequenced input: PBMCs or a T cell subset sorted from them (not recorded which). These receptors originate from an adult woman who had mild COVID-19 (a few samples of this study predate the infection). Cell type and time point are not known.

The sample holds a few counts of this clonotype. The chain uses TRBV30 and TRBJ1-1, with D hard to call. Germline CDR1 is GTSNPN and CDR2 is SVGIG (reference sequence). The V and J ends lost 2 bases and 6 bases respectively, with 13 bases between them. CDR3 size: 13 residues. In DNA form, the CDR3 reads TGTGCCTGGAGTAGGAGGGCAGGCGCTGAAGCTTTCTTT. It specifies CAWSRRAGAEAFF. Together with reference TRBV30 and TRBJ1-1, the CDR3 gives the full variable domain: SQTIHQWPATLVQPVGSPLSLECTVEGTSNPNLYWYRQAAGRGLQLLFYSVGIGQISSEVPQNLSASRPQDRQFILSSKKLLLSDSGFYLCAWSRRAGAEAFFGQGTRLTVV.

V is TRBV4-3 and J is TRBJ2-1; 9 bases fit TRBD2. Germline V gene lookup returns CDR1 LGHNA and CDR2 YSLEER. This CDR3 is built from 17 residues. The V segment lost 0 bases and the J segment 7 bases; nucleotides outside the gene matches: 10. CDR3 residues: CASSQDSGGRAWNEQFF. Here the CDR3 DNA reads TGCGCCAGCAGCCAAGATTCGGGCGGGAGGGCCTGGAATGAGCAGTTCTTC.

The chain joins TRBV9 to TRBJ1-4; 10 nucleotides agree with TRBD1. There are 16 residues in the CDR3. Per germline, CDR1 SGDLS and CDR2 YYNGEE. Germline trimming cut 3 bases from V and 8 bases from J; bases unmatched to any gene: 10. The CDR3 sequence: CASSAQGGTGAEKLFF. The CDR3 coding sequence is TGTGCCAGCAGCGCCCAGGGAGGGACAGGGGCGGAAAAACTGTTTTTT.

In DNA form, the CDR3 reads TGTGCCAGCAGTCCGGGGCCTTCACTAGGCACAGATACGCAGTATTTT. This encodes CASSPGPSLGTDTQYF. The genes are TRBV12-3 or TRBV12-4 and TRBJ2-3, with D perhaps given as TRBD1 or TRBD2 (5 bases each). V lost 5 bases and J lost 1, with 16 bases in between. CDR3 size: 16 residues.

In its sample, this clonotype was seen once. The chain links TRBV25-1 to TRBJ1-2; TRBD1 is a possible D gene (6 bases). The V and J ends lost 0 bases and 3 bases respectively, with 11 bases between them. Germline V gene lookup returns CDR1 MGHDK and CDR2 SYGVNS. The CDR3 spans 15 residues. The CDR3 loop reads CASSEYRGGDYGYTF. The CDR3 DNA is TGTGCCAGCAGTGAATATCGAGGGGGTGACTATGGCTACACCTTC.

The V call is TRBV11-3, the J call TRBJ2-1; 10 bases map to TRBD2. Trimming removed 5 bases from V and 2 bases from J; junction bases left unmatched: 9. The CDR3 covers 17 residues. Germline V CDR1 and CDR2: SGHNT, YENEEA. This CDR3 is CASSPWIAGGTYNEQFF. CDR3 DNA sequence: TGTGCCAGCAGCCCCTGGATAGCGGGAGGTACCTACAATGAGCAGTTCTTC. The whole variable domain, filled in from reference TRBV11-3 and TRBJ2-1, reads EAGVVQSPRYKIIEKKQPVAFWCNPISGHNTLYWYLQNLGQGPELLIRYENEEAVDDSQLPKDRFSAERLKGVDSTLKIQPAELGDSAVYLCASSPWIAGGTYNEQFFGPGTRLTVL.

The gene calls are TRBV9 and TRBJ2-1; D is possibly TRBD2 (6 bases). The V end lost 3 bases, the J end lost 2 bases, and 9 bases lay between the germline ends. Germline assignment: CDR1 SGDLS and CDR2 YYNGEE. The CDR3 length is 14 residues. The CDR3 reads CASSAGRPYNEQFF. CDR3 nucleotides: TGTGCCAGCAGCGCCGGGAGACCCTACAATGAGCAGTTCTTC.

This clonotype came up a few times. The rearrangement uses TRBV29-1 and TRBJ2-1; 11 nucleotides align to TRBD2. The CDR3 length is 17 residues. V was pared by 3 bases and J by 0 bases, with 7 bases of the junction left unmatched. Germline V lookup: CDR1 SQVTM, CDR2 ANQGSEA. CDR3 coding DNA: TGCAGCGTTGAGTTCTCCGGGACTAGCGGCTCCTACAATGAGCAGTTCTTC. Protein: CSVEFSGTSGSYNEQFF.

The chain recombines TRBV5-5 with TRBJ1-5; TRBD1 might be the D (5 bases). Trimming left V 7 bases short and J 3 bases short, with 23 bases between. This CDR3 has 17 amino acids. Per the germline V gene, CDR1 is SGHKS and CDR2 is YYEKEE (reference sequence). The CDR3 loop reads CASGKDNPNFLNQPQHF. CDR3 nucleotides: TGTGCCAGCGGGAAGGACAACCCGAATTTCCTCAATCAGCCCCAGCATTTT.